Listed here are 7 T cell receptor beta chains from one sample, sequenced in a study of OX40 agonist ivuxolimab in advanced cancers. Library construction relied on the immunoSEQ multiplex PCR assay. TCRdb limited this immuneACCESS table to in-frame rearrangements with V and J called. A share of clones is missing; checked studies link under half to unresolved V genes, and the rest is unexplained. Recorded for this sample are tens of thousands of clones; 80% to 90% of them occurred a single time. Roughly 16% of the sample is in the top ten clones. The sequences come from CD4+ or CD8+ T cells sorted from blood, collected in a trial of the OX40 agonist ivuxolimab. Source of these receptors: an adult with an advanced solid tumor such as melanoma, head and neck, liver or kidney cancer.

The chain joins TRBV5-6 to TRBJ2-2; TRBD1 matches 8 bases. V lost 4 bases, J lost 3 bases, and 2 bases stayed unmatched. CDR3 length: 14 residues. CDR1 is SGHDT and CDR2 is YYEEEE in the germline V gene. The CDR3 DNA sequence: TGTGCCAGCAGCCAGGGGGCTTACACCGGGGAGCTGTTTTTT. Protein: CASSQGAYTGELFF. The entire variable domain, with the rest obtained from reference TRBV5-6 and TRBJ2-2, is as follows: DAGVTQSPTHLIKTRGQQVTLRCSPKSGHDTVSWYQQALGQGPQFIFQYYEEEERQRGNFPDRFSGHQFPNYSSELNVNALLLGDSALYLCASSQGAYTGELFFGEGSRLTVL.

The chain carries TRBV7-9 and TRBJ2-5; TRBD1 is a possible D gene (6 bases). Germline V lookup: CDR1 SEHNR, CDR2 FQNEAQ (reference sequence). This CDR3 spans 15 amino acids. The V gene lost 2 bases and the J gene lost 4 bases, with 14 bases spanning the gap. The CDR3 nucleotides read TGTGCCAGCAGCTTACCGCCCGAAGGGGGAGAGACCCAGTACTTC. Encoded protein: CASSLPPEGGETQYF.

The V and J genes are TRBV4-2 and TRBJ1-4; D may be TRBD1 (6 bases). Germline CDR1 is LGHNA and CDR2 is YNFKEQ. This CDR3 spans 15 amino acids. V lost 5 bases and J lost 0, with 10 bases in between. The CDR3 coding sequence is TGTGCCAGCAGCGCCTGGACAGCAACTAATGAAAAACTGTTTTTT. It translates to CASSAWTATNEKLFF.

The chain joins TRBV6-5 to TRBJ1-2; 7 nucleotides line up with TRBD1. V dropped 5 bases and J dropped 4; count of bases not matched to a gene: 10. The CDR3 extends over 15 amino acids. Germline values: CDR1 MNHEY, CDR2 SVGAGI. In DNA, the CDR3 is TGTGCCAGCAGTCCGGCCCCCGACAGGGTCTATGGCTACACCTTC. It is translated as CASSPAPDRVYGYTF.

Only one count was recorded for this clone. This rearrangement joins TRBV7-6 to TRBJ2-1; D not certain. Trimming took off 5 bases at V and 3 bases at J, with 17 bases between the two ends. The CDR3 extends over 16 amino acids. Germline CDR1 reads SGHVS; CDR2 reads FNYEAQ. CDR3 sequence (DNA): TGTGCCAGCAGCCAGGAAGTGCGGAGTTACTACAATGAGCAGTTCTTC. It specifies CASSQEVRSYYNEQFF.

The chain employs TRBV2 and TRBJ2-7, with D hard to call. V lost 7 bases and J 0 bases, leaving 16 bases between the germline ends. CDR1 is SNHLY and CDR2 is FYNNEI in the germline V gene. This CDR3 is 15 amino acids long. CDR3 protein: CASIGWADSSYEQYF. The DNA of the CDR3 is TGTGCCAGCATAGGGTGGGCAGATAGCTCCTACGAGCAGTACTTC.

CDR3 amino acids: CASSESSYEQYF. CDR3 DNA sequence: TGTGCCAGCAGTGAGAGCTCCTACGAGCAGTACTTC. The V gene is TRBV2, the J gene TRBJ2-7; no definite D call. The CDR3 is made up of 12 amino acids. Trimming took 3 bases from V and 0 from J, leaving 3 bases between them. From germline, CDR1 is SNHLY and CDR2 FYNNEI.